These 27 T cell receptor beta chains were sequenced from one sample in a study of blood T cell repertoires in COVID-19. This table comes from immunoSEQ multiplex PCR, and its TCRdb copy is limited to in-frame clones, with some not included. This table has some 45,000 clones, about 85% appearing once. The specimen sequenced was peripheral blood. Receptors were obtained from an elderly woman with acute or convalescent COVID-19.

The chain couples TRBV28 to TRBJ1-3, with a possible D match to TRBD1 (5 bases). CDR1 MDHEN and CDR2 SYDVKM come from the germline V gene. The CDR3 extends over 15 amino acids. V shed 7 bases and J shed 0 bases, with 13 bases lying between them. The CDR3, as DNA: TGTGCCAGCATGATAGGCGGGACCTCTGGAAACACCATATATTTT. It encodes CASMIGGTSGNTIYF.

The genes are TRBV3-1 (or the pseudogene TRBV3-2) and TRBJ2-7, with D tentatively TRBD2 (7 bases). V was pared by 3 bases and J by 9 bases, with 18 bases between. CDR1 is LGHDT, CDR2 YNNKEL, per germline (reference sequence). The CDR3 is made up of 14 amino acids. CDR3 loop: CASSHLIEGGWQYF. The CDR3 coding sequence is TGTGCCAGCAGCCACCTAATAGAGGGGGGGTGGCAGTACTTC.

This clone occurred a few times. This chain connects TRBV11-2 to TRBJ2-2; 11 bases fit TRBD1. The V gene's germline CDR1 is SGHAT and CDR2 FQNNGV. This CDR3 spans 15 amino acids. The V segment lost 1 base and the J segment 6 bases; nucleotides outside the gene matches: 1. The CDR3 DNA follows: TGTGCCAGCAGCTTAGGGACAGGGGGCTCCGGGGAGCTGTTTTTT. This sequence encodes CASSLGTGGSGELFF.

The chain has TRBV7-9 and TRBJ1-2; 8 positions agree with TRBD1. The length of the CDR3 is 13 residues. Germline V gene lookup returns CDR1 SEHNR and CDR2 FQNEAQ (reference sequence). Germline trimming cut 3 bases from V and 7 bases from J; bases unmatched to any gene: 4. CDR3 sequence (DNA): TGTGCCAGCAGCTTGGGGACAGGCTTTGGCTACACCTTC. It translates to CASSLGTGFGYTF.

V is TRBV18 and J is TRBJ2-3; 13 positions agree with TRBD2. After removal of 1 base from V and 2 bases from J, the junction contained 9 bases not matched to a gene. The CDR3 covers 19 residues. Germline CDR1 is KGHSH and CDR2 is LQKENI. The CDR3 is CASSPRVQGLAGTTDTQYF. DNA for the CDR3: TGTGCCAGCTCACCACGGGTGCAGGGACTAGCGGGAACCACAGATACGCAGTATTTT.

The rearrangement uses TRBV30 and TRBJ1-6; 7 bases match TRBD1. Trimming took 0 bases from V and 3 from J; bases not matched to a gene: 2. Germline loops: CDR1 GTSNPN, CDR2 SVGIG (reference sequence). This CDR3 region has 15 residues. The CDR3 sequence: CAWSVGTVYNSPLHF. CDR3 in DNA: TGTGCCTGGAGTGTTGGGACAGTCTATAATTCACCCCTCCACTTT. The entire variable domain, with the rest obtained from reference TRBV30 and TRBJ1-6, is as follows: SQTIHQWPATLVQPVGSPLSLECTVEGTSNPNLYWYRQAAGRGLQLLFYSVGIGQISSEVPQNLSASRPQDRQFILSSKKLLLSDSGFYLCAWSVGTVYNSPLHFGNGTRLTVT.

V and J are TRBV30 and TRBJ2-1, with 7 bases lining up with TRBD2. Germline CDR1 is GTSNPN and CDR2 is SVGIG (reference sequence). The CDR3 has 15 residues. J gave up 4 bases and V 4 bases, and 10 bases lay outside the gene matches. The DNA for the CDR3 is TGTGCCTGGAAGATCGCGGGAGTTCGGTACAATGAGCAGTTCTTC. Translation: CAWKIAGVRYNEQFF.

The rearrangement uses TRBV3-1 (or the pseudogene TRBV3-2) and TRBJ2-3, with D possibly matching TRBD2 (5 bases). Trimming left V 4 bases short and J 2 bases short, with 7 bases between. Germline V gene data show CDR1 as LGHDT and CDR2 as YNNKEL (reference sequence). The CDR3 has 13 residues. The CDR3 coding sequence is TGTGCCAGCAGCCTAGCGCACACAGATACGCAGTATTTT. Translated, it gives CASSLAHTDTQYF.

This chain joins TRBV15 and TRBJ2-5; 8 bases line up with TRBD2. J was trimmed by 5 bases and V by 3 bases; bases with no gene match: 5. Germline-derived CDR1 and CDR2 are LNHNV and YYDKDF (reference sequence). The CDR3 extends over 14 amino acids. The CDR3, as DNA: TGTGCCACCAGCAGGACGGGAGGGTGGGAGACCCAGTACTTC. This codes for CATSRTGGWETQYF. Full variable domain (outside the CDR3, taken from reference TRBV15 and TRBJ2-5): DAMVIQNPRYQVTQFGKPVTLSCSQTLNHNVMYWYQQKSSQAPKLLFHYYDKDFNNEADTPDNFQSRRPNTSFCFLDIRSPGLGDTAMYLCATSRTGGWETQYFGPGTRLLVL.

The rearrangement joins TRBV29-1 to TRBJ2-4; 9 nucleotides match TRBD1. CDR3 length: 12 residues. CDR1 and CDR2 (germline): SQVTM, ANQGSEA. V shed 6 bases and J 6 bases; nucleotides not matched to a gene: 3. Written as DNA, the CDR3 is TGCAGCGTGCGACAGGGGGTAAACATTCAGTACTTC. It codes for CSVRQGVNIQYF. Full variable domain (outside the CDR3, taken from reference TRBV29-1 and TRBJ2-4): SAVISQKPSRDICQRGTSLTIQCQVDSQVTMMFWYRQQPGQSLTLIATANQGSEATYESGFVIDKFPISRPNLTFSTLTVSNMSPEDSSIYLCSVRQGVNIQYFGAGTRLSVL.

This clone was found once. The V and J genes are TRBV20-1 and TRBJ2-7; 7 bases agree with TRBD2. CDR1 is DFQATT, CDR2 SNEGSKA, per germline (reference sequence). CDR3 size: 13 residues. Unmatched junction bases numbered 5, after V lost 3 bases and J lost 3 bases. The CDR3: CSASLLAGYEQYF. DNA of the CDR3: TGCAGTGCTAGTCTTTTAGCGGGCTACGAGCAGTACTTC.

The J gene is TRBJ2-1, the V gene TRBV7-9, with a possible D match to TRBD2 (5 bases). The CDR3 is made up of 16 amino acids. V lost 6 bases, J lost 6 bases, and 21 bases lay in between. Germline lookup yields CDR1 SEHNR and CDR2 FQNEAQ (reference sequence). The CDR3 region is CASRELWTGTTNEQFF. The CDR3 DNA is TGTGCCAGCAGGGAATTATGGACGGGAACAACCAATGAGCAGTTCTTC.

The CDR3 DNA is TGCACCAGCAGCCCCTCAGGACTAGCTGGGGCCGCAGATACGCAGTATTTT. Protein: CTSSPSGLAGAADTQYF. This chain links TRBV1 with TRBJ2-3; the listed D gene, TRBD2, was not tested against the DNA. TRBV1 is a documented pseudogene. CDR3 length: 17 amino acids.

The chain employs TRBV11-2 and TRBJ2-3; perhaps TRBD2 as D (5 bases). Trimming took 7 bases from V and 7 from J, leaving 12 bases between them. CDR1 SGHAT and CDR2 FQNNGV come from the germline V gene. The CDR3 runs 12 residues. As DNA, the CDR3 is TGTGCCAGCAACTTCCCGGGGAATACGCAGTATTTT. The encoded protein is CASNFPGNTQYF.

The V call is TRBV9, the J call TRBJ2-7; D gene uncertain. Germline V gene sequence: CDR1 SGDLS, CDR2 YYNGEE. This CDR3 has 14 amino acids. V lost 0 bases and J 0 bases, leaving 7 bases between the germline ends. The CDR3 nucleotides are TGTGCCAGCAGCGTAGACACCACCTCCTACGAGCAGTACTTC. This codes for CASSVDTTSYEQYF.

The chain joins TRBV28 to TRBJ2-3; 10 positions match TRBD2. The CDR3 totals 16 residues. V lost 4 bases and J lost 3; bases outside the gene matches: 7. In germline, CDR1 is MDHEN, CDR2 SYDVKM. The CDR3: CASSSLLAGQTDTQYF. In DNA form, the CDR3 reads TGTGCCAGCAGTTCTTTACTAGCGGGACAAACAGATACGCAGTATTTT.

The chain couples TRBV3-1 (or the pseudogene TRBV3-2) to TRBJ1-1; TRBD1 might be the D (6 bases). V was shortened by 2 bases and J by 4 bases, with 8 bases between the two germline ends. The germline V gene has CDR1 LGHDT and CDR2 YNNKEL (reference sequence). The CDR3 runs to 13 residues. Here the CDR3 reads CASSQQGITEAFF. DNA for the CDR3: TGTGCCAGCAGCCAACAGGGGATCACTGAAGCTTTCTTT.

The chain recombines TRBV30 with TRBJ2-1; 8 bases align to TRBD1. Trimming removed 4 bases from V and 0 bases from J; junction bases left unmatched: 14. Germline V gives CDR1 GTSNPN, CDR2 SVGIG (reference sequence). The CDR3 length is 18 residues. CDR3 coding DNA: TGTGCCTGGACAAGGGACAGGTCCTCCACCAGCTCCTACAATGAGCAGTTCTTC. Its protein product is CAWTRDRSSTSSYNEQFF.

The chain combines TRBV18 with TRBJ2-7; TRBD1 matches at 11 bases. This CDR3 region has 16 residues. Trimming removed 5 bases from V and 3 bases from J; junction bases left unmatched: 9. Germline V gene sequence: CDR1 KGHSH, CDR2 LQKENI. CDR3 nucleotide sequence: TGTGCCAGCTCAGGAGGCCCGGGGACAGGGGGCTACGAGCAGTACTTC. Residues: CASSGGPGTGGYEQYF. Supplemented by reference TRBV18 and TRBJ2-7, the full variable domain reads NAGVMQNPRHLVRRRGQEARLRCSPMKGHSHVYWYRQLPEEGLKFMVYLQKENIIDESGMPKERFSAEFPKEGPSILRIQQVVRGDSAAYFCASSGGPGTGGYEQYFGPGTRLTVT.

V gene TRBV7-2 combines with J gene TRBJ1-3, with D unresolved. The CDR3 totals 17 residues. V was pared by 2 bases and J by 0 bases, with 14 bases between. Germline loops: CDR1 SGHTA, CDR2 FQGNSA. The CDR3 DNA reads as TGTGCCAGCAGCTTATTGGTACGGCACTACTCTGGAAACACCATATATTTT. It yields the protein CASSLLVRHYSGNTIYF.

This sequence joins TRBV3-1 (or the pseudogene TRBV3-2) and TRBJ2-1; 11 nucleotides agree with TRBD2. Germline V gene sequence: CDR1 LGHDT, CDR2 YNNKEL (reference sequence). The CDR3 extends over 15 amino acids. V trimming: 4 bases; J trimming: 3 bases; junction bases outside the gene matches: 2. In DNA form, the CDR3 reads TGTGCCAGCAGCCCAACTAGCGGGAGCTACAATGAGCAGTTCTTC. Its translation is CASSPTSGSYNEQFF.

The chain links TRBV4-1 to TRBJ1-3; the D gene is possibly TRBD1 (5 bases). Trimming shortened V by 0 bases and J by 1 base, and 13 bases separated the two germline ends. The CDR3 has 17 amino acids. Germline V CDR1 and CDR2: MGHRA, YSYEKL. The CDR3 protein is CASSQEGARPSGNTIYF. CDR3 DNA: TGCGCCAGCAGCCAAGAAGGGGCCAGGCCATCTGGAAACACCATATATTTT.

In DNA, the CDR3 is TGCGCCAGCAGCTATCAGGGGGTAAGCTACAATGAGCAGTTCTTC. Its translation is CASSYQGVSYNEQFF. The chain carries TRBV5-1 and TRBJ2-1; 7 bases map to TRBD1. V lost 3 bases to trimming and J lost 3 bases; unmatched junction nucleotides: 6. The germline gives CDR1 SGHRS, CDR2 YFSETQ. The length of the CDR3 is 15 residues.

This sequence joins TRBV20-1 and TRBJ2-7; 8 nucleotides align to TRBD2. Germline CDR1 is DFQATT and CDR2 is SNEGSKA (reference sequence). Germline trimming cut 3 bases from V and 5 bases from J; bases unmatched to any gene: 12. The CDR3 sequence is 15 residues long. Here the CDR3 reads CSASVGSGSMNEQYF. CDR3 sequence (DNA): TGCAGTGCTAGTGTTGGAAGCGGGAGTATGAACGAGCAGTACTTC.

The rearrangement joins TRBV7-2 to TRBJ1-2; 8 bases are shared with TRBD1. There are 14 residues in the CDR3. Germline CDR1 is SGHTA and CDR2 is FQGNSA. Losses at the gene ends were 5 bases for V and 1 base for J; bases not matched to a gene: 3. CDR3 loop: CASSLDRGNYGYTF. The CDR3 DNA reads TGTGCCAGCAGCCTAGACAGGGGTAACTATGGCTACACCTTC.

The CDR3 DNA reads as TGTGCCAGCAGCGAACAGGGGTCTATCGTTGGCACTGAAGCTTTCTTT. Residues: CASSEQGSIVGTEAFF. The V gene is TRBV6-1, the J gene TRBJ1-1; 7 bases line up with TRBD1. The CDR3 is 16 amino acids. Germline values: CDR1 MNHNS, CDR2 SASEGT. Germline trimming cut 6 bases from V and 4 bases from J; bases unmatched to any gene: 14.

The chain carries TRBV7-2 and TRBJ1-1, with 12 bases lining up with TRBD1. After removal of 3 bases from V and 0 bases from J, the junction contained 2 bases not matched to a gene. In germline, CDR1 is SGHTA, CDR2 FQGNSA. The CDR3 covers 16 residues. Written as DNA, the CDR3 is TGTGCCAGCAGCTTGGGACAGGGGGCAGTGAACACTGAAGCTTTCTTT. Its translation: CASSLGQGAVNTEAFF.